Listed here is a single T cell receptor beta chain. TCRdb itself ran the multiplex PCR reads through MiXCR, one entry per CDR3 protein. The table lists 180,000 or so distinct CDR3 sequences, about 33% of them singletons. This record belongs to a study of breast tumors, draining lymph nodes, adjacent tissues. This CDR3 region has 13 residues. Trimming took 0 bases from V and 5 from J, leaving 9 bases between them. Germline CDR1 SGHKS, CDR2 YYEKEE (reference sequence). Axillary draining lymph nodes of breast cancer patients supplied the node samples. Material for sequencing was axillary lymph node tissue. The chain employs TRBV5-5 and TRBJ2-7; D gene uncertain. The receptor was derived from a female donor with breast cancer. Some clones in this sample may be carry-over from other donors' samples. The CDR3 is CASSLGARDEQYF. CDR3 in DNA: TGTGCCAGCAGCTTGGGGGCTAGGGACGAGCAGTACTTC. Complete variable domain (other parts from reference TRBV5-5 and TRBJ2-7): DAGVTQSPTHLIKTRGQQVTLRCSPISGHKSVSWYQQVLGQGPQFIFQYYEKEERGRGNFPDRFSARQFPNYSSELNVNALLLGDSALYLCASSLGARDEQYFGPGTRLTVT.